Listed below are T cell receptor beta chains from one sample, sequenced in a study of cytomegalovirus exposure and HLA in healthy donors. Repertoires were generated with immunoSEQ multiplex PCR, while TCRdb's copy carries only in-frame clones and drops some. Here the sample spans fewer than 90,000 clones, roughly 78% being singletons. What was sequenced was PBMCs. These receptors all stem from a male donor in good health and CMV-seropositive. The CDR3 runs from the conserved cysteine through the conserved F or W. The D gene is left open where the match is weak. A row's size may be missing; if present it is once, few, many or a size class.

j_call v_call clone_size d_call cdr3_nt cdr3_aa
TRBJ1-1 TRBV6-5 - - TGTGCCAGCAGTTATCTAATTGGAAGCACTAAAGCTTTCTTT CASSYLIGSTKAFF
TRBJ1-1 TRBV29-1 - TRBD1 TGCAGCGTTCAGACAGGGTGGTACACTGAAGCTTTCTTT CSVQTGWYTEAFF
TRBJ1-4 TRBV7-9 few - TGTGCCAGCAGCCCCAGACGGGCAGCGGGTAATGAAAAACTGTTTTTT CASSPRRAAGNEKLFF
TRBJ2-7 TRBV28 few TRBD1 TGTGCCAGCAGTCCCCCTGGAAAGGGGGCCTTCGAGCAGTACTTC CASSPPGKGAFEQYF
TRBJ2-3 TRBV9 - TRBD2 TGTGCCAGCAGCGTCTCGGGACTAGCAATCACAGATACGCAGTATTTT CASSVSGLAITDTQYF
TRBJ2-3 TRBV15 - TRBD2 TGTGCCACCAGCAACGCGGGAGCAGCAGATACGCAGTATTTT CATSNAGAADTQYF
TRBJ1-5 TRBV2 - - TGTGCCAGCAGTAGTTGGACAGAAAATCAGCCCCAGCATTTT CASSSWTENQPQHF
TRBJ1-3 TRBV9 - TRBD1 TGTGCCAGCAGCGTACACGACAGGGGCGGAAACACCATATATTTT CASSVHDRGGNTIYF
TRBJ1-5 TRBV6-6 - - TGTGCCAGCAGTTACGAGGCAGGGTTGAATCAGCCCCAGAATTTT CASSYEAGLNQPQNF
TRBJ2-1 TRBV7-6 - - TGTGCCAGCAGCCCCTCAGTGGCCTCCTCCTACAATGAGCAGTTCTTC CASSPSVASSYNEQFF
TRBJ1-3 TRBV9 few - TGTGCCAGCACCCGTAGCTGGTTTAGAAACACCATATATTTT CASTRSWFRNTIYF
TRBJ2-7 TRBV28 - TRBD2 TGTGCCAGCAGTTCCCCCGTTAGCGGGAGCTACGAGCAGTACTTC CASSSPVSGSYEQYF